This T cell receptor (beta chain) was sequenced for a study of T cell responses to AZD1222 COVID-19 vaccine. Whole-study results and caveats: Donors in the cohort were predominantly white British and more often female, and clonal diversity was possibly underestimated.

Of note for this clone: Its matching antigen is unknown.

V lost 4 bases and J 5 bases, leaving 11 bases between the germline ends. The CDR3 is made up of 14 amino acids. CDR1 is SGHDN, CDR2 FVKESK, per germline. Profiled with immunoSEQ multiplex PCR; TCRdb holds only in-frame clones, not every one. The profile shows approximately 91,000 clones, roughly 90% of them singletons. The chain employs TRBV14 and TRBJ1-4; a weak D match, TRBD1 (5 bases). Here the sequenced sample was peripheral blood, taken on day 0 of AZD1222 vaccination. This clonotype was obtained from an adult in good health. The CDR3: CASSLRGVNEKLFF. In DNA form, the CDR3 reads TGTGCCAGCAGCCTTCGAGGGGTGAATGAAAAACTGTTTTTT.